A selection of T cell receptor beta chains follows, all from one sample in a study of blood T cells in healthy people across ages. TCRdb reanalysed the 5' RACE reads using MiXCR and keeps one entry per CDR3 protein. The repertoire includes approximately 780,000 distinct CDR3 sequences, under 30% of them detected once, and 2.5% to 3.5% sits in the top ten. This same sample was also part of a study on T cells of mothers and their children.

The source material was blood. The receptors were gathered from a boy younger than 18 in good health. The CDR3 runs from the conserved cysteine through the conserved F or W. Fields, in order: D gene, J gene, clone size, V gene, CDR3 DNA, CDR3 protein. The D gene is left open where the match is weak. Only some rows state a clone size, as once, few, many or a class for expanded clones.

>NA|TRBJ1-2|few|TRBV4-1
TGCGCCAGCAGCCAAGATCGCGAGTCCTATGGCTACACCTTC
CASSQDRESYGYTF
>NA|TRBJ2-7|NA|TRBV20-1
TGCAGTGCTAGGCGCCAGGGGCCCTCGGAGCAGTACTTC
CSARRQGPSEQYF
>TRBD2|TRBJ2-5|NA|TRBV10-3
TGTGCCATCAGTGAATCTAGCGGGGAGGCAGAGACCCAGTACTTC
CAISESSGEAETQYF
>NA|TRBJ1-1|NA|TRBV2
TGTGCCAGCAGTGGAAGGCAACAGAACGCTGAAGCTTTCTTT
CASSGRQQNAEAFF
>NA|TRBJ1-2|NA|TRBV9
TGTGCCAGCAGCCGCAGGAACAGTCCCGACGGGAACTATGGCTACACCTTC
CASSRRNSPDGNYGYTF
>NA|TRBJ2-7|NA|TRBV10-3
TGTGCCATCAGTGAGGGAAGCGAGCAGTACTTC
CAISEGSEQYF
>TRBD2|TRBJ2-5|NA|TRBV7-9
TGTGCCAGCAGTCCGGGACTAGCGTGGGAAGAGACCCAGTACTTC
CASSPGLAWEETQYF
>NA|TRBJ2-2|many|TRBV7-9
TGTGCCAGCACCTTGGACACCGGGGAGCTGTTTTTT
CASTLDTGELFF
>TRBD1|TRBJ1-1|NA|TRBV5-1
TGCGCCAGCAGCACGGGACAGCCTGCGCACACTGAAGCTTTCTTT
CASSTGQPAHTEAFF
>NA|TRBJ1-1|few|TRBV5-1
TGCGCCAGCAGCTCACTGAAGACAGGCCAGAACACTGAAGCTTTCTTT
CASSSLKTGQNTEAFF
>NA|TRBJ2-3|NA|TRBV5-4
TGTGCCAGCAGCCTGACCCAGAGAAGCACAGATACGCAGTATTTT
CASSLTQRSTDTQYF
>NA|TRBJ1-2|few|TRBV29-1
TGCAGCGGGGGAGGAGACAGAGACTATGGCTACACCTTC
CSGGGDRDYGYTF
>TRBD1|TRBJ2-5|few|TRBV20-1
TGCAGTGCTCCTGACAGGGACCAAGAGACCCAGTACTTC
CSAPDRDQETQYF
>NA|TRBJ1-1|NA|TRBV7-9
TGTGCCAGCGCCCTCCCCCGGGGAGAATGGTACCCTGAAGCTTTCTTT
CASALPRGEWYPEAFF
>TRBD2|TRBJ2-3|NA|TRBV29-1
TGCAGCGTTGTTGTAGCGGGCCTTGCTAGCACAGATACGCAGTATTTT
CSVVVAGLASTDTQYF
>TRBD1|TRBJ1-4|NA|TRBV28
TGTGCCAGCAGTGGACAGGTGGCGGTCCGGGAAAAACTGTTTTTT
CASSGQVAVREKLFF
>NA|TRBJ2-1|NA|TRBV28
TGTGCCAGCGACTCTAGTTGGGCAAATGAGCAGTTCTTC
CASDSSWANEQFF
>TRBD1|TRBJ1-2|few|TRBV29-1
TGCAGCGCCGAGCAGGGGGCGAACTATGGCTACACCTTC
CSAEQGANYGYTF
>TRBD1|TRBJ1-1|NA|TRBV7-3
TGTGCCAGCAGCTTAACCGGACAGGACCTGAACACTGAAGCTTTCTTT
CASSLTGQDLNTEAFF
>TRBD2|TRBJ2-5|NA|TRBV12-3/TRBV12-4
TGTGCCAGCAGTTTAAGTGTCGCGGGGGGGCAAGAGACCCAGTACTTC
CASSLSVAGGQETQYF
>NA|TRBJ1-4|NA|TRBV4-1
TGCGCCAGCAGCCAATACCGTTCTAAAAGTGAAAAACTGTTTTTT
CASSQYRSKSEKLFF
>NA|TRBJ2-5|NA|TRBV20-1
TGCAGTGCTATGGAAGAGACCCAGTACTTC
CSAMEETQYF
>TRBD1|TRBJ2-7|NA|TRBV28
TGTGCCAGCAGTTCTAGGGGGCCGGCCTACGAGCAGTACTTC
CASSSRGPAYEQYF
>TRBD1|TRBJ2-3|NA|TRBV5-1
TGCGCCAGCAGCAAAGGACAGGGGGTCGCAGATACGCAGTATTTT
CASSKGQGVADTQYF
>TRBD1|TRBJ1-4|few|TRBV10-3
TGTGCCATCAGTGAGTTGGGACAGGTCTTTTCCTCGGCAACTAATGAAAAACTGTTTTTT
CAISELGQVFSSATNEKLFF
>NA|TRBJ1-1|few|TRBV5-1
TGCGCCAGCAGTCGGACCGCACCTACTACTGAAGCTTTCTTT
CASSRTAPTTEAFF